This section outlines one T cell receptor beta chain sequence together with its context. Data came from immunoSEQ multiplex PCR; TCRdb stores just in-frame clones and leaves some out. This table holds under 90,000 clones, around 91% found once. The germline V gene encodes CDR1 SGHDT and CDR2 YYEEEE. The V end was cut by 0 bases, the J end by 5 bases, with 5 bases between. The length of the CDR3 is 12 residues. This sample is drawn from a study of OX40 agonist ivuxolimab in advanced cancers. The V gene is TRBV5-6, the J gene TRBJ2-5, with D hard to call. The sample consisted of CD4+ or CD8+ T cells sorted from blood, taken in a trial of the OX40 agonist ivuxolimab. This receptor was obtained from an adult with an advanced solid tumor such as melanoma, head and neck, liver or kidney cancer. The CDR3 nucleotides read TGTGCCAGCAGCTTGGGGGATGAGACCCAGTACTTC. Translated: CASSLGDETQYF.